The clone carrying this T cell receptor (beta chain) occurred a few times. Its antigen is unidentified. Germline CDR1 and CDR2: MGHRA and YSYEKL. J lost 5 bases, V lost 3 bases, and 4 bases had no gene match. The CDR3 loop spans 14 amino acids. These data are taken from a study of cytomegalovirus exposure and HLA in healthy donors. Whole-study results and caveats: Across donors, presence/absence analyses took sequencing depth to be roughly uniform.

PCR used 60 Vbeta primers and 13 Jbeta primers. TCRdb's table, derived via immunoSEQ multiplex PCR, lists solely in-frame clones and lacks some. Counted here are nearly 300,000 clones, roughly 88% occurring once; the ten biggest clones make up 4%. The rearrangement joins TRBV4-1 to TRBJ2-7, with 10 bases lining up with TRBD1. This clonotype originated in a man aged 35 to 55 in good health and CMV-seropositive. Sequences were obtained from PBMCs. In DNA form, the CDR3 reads TGCGCCAGCAGCCAGGTGACAGGGGGCCACGAGCAGTACTTC. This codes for CASSQVTGGHEQYF.